This is a list of T cell receptor beta chains from one sample in a study of PD-L1 blockade in urothelial cancer. Clones were read by immunoSEQ multiplex PCR, and TCRdb kept only the in-frame ones, dropping some. Among 35,000 to 45,000 clones listed, 75% to 95% were seen once. Sample: PBMCs, taken around atezolizumab (anti-PD-L1) treatment. These receptors all stem from a man between 65 and 85 years old with urothelial cancer. Each CDR3 is given with its conserved first and last residue. A D gene is named only where the DNA matches it firmly. Expanded clones are given a class, and other clones once, few, many or no size at all.

clone_size: once
v_call: TRBV7-8
j_call: TRBJ1-4
d_call: NA
cdr3_aa: CASSLTTGGNEKLFF
cdr3_nt: TGTGCCAGCAGCTTGACCACCGGGGGTAATGAAAAACTGTTTTTT

clone_size: NA
v_call: TRBV18
j_call: TRBJ2-5
d_call: NA
cdr3_aa: CASSPLRDMGQETQYF
cdr3_nt: TGTGCCAGCTCACCACTCAGGGATATGGGCCAAGAGACCCAGTACTTC

clone_size: NA
v_call: TRBV27
j_call: TRBJ2-2
d_call: TRBD2
cdr3_aa: CASSTGTTNTGELFF
cdr3_nt: TGTGCCAGCAGCACCGGGACTACGAACACCGGGGAGCTGTTTTTT

clone_size: NA
v_call: TRBV7-2
j_call: TRBJ1-1
d_call: TRBD1
cdr3_aa: CASSPGQVGTEAFF
cdr3_nt: TGTGCCAGCAGCCCGGGACAGGTGGGCACTGAAGCTTTCTTT

clone_size: NA
v_call: TRBV20-1
j_call: TRBJ1-2
d_call: NA
cdr3_aa: CSALIGYTF
cdr3_nt: TGCAGTGCTTTAATTGGCTACACCTTC

clone_size: NA
v_call: TRBV28
j_call: TRBJ1-3
d_call: NA
cdr3_aa: CASTPPPGFSGNTIYF
cdr3_nt: TGTGCCAGCACCCCACCGCCCGGGTTCTCTGGAAACACCATATATTTT

clone_size: NA
v_call: TRBV19
j_call: TRBJ2-2
d_call: TRBD1
cdr3_aa: CASSVKTGGTGELFF
cdr3_nt: TGTGCCAGTAGTGTCAAGACAGGGGGAACCGGGGAGCTGTTTTTT

clone_size: once
v_call: TRBV5-1
j_call: TRBJ1-4
d_call: TRBD1
cdr3_aa: CASSLGDRFNEKLFF
cdr3_nt: TGCGCCAGCAGCCTTGGGGACAGATTTAATGAAAAACTGTTTTTT

clone_size: NA
v_call: TRBV27
j_call: TRBJ1-1
d_call: NA
cdr3_aa: CATSSSGGGPTEAFF
cdr3_nt: TGTGCCACCTCCTCATCCGGGGGGGGGCCAACTGAAGCTTTCTTT

clone_size: NA
v_call: TRBV9
j_call: TRBJ2-3
d_call: TRBD2
cdr3_aa: CASSVGAGGPRADTQYF
cdr3_nt: TGTGCCAGCAGCGTTGGAGCGGGAGGGCCGAGGGCAGATACGCAGTATTTT

clone_size: NA
v_call: TRBV27
j_call: TRBJ2-7
d_call: NA
cdr3_aa: CASSPRAGEAPLKNEQYF
cdr3_nt: TGTGCCAGCAGCCCGAGGGCAGGGGAAGCGCCGCTGAAAAACGAGCAGTACTTC

clone_size: NA
v_call: TRBV6-4
j_call: TRBJ1-5
d_call: TRBD1
cdr3_aa: CAPSDRVNQPQHF
cdr3_nt: TGTGCCCCTTCTGACAGGGTCAATCAGCCCCAGCATTTT

clone_size: once
v_call: TRBV18
j_call: TRBJ1-5
d_call: NA
cdr3_aa: CASSLDEAPSPQHF
cdr3_nt: TGTGCCAGCTCCTTAGACGAGGCCCCTTCGCCCCAGCATTTT

clone_size: NA
v_call: TRBV7-2
j_call: TRBJ2-1
d_call: NA
cdr3_aa: CASSFPGVRGSYNEQFF
cdr3_nt: TGTGCCAGCAGCTTTCCGGGGGTTCGTGGCTCCTACAATGAGCAGTTCTTC

clone_size: NA
v_call: TRBV12-1
j_call: TRBJ2-3
d_call: NA
cdr3_aa: CASSPGTSGPECTDTQYF
cdr3_nt: TGTGCCAGCAGCCCAGGGACTAGCGGGCCGGAGTGCACAGATACGCAGTATTTT

clone_size: once
v_call: TRBV28
j_call: TRBJ2-7
d_call: NA
cdr3_aa: CASSVSGSIYEQYF
cdr3_nt: TGTGCCAGCAGTGTGTCAGGGTCAATATACGAGCAGTACTTC

clone_size: NA
v_call: TRBV18
j_call: TRBJ2-3
d_call: NA
cdr3_aa: CASSPPLSTDTQYF
cdr3_nt: TGTGCCAGCTCACCCCCTTTATCCACAGATACGCAGTATTTT

clone_size: NA
v_call: TRBV7-8
j_call: TRBJ2-1
d_call: TRBD2
cdr3_aa: CASRRLAGLDNEQFF
cdr3_nt: TGTGCCAGCAGGAGACTAGCGGGACTCGACAATGAGCAGTTCTTC

clone_size: NA
v_call: TRBV10-3
j_call: TRBJ1-1
d_call: TRBD1
cdr3_aa: CAISRGQPAEAFF
cdr3_nt: TGTGCCATCAGTAGGGGACAGCCTGCTGAAGCTTTCTTT

clone_size: NA
v_call: TRBV7-3
j_call: TRBJ1-2
d_call: TRBD1
cdr3_aa: CASSASGQGSYGYTF
cdr3_nt: TGTGCCAGCAGCGCGTCGGGACAGGGGAGCTATGGCTACACCTTC

clone_size: once
v_call: TRBV28
j_call: TRBJ2-7
d_call: TRBD2
cdr3_aa: CASRVSGYEQYF
cdr3_nt: TGTGCCAGCAGAGTTAGCGGGTACGAGCAGTACTTC

clone_size: NA
v_call: TRBV30
j_call: TRBJ2-7
d_call: NA
cdr3_aa: CAWMQGQVGEQYF
cdr3_nt: TGTGCCTGGATGCAGGGGCAAGTAGGCGAGCAGTACTTC

clone_size: NA
v_call: TRBV21-1
j_call: TRBJ1-5
d_call: NA
cdr3_aa: CASSRDLRDRGNSSNQPQHF
cdr3_nt: TGTGCCAGCAGCAGAGACCTCCGGGACAGGGGGAACAGCTCCAATCAGCCCCAGCATTTT

clone_size: NA
v_call: TRBV6-1
j_call: TRBJ1-2
d_call: TRBD1
cdr3_aa: CASSEFGQADSNYGYTF
cdr3_nt: TGTGCCAGCAGTGAGTTTGGACAGGCCGACTCTAACTATGGCTACACCTTC

clone_size: NA
v_call: TRBV19
j_call: TRBJ2-1
d_call: NA
cdr3_aa: CASSINPPQGEQFF
cdr3_nt: TGTGCCAGTAGTATAAACCCTCCCCAGGGGGAGCAGTTCTTC

clone_size: NA
v_call: TRBV15
j_call: TRBJ2-2
d_call: NA
cdr3_aa: CATSGRVSNTGELFF
cdr3_nt: TGTGCCACCAGCGGCAGGGTTAGCAACACCGGGGAGCTGTTTTTT

clone_size: NA
v_call: TRBV10-1
j_call: TRBJ2-5
d_call: NA
cdr3_aa: CASSDVRGEETQYF
cdr3_nt: TGCGCCAGCAGTGACGTCCGGGGAGAAGAGACCCAGTACTTC

clone_size: NA
v_call: TRBV6-6
j_call: TRBJ1-3
d_call: NA
cdr3_aa: CASSWGRSDSGNTIYF
cdr3_nt: TGTGCCAGCAGTTGGGGCAGATCTGACTCTGGAAACACCATATATTTT

clone_size: NA
v_call: TRBV5-6
j_call: TRBJ2-7
d_call: TRBD1
cdr3_aa: CASSLSESAQGPYEQYF
cdr3_nt: TGTGCCAGCAGCTTGTCCGAATCGGCACAGGGGCCCTACGAGCAGTACTTC

clone_size: NA
v_call: TRBV7-6
j_call: TRBJ2-3
d_call: NA
cdr3_aa: CASSSGVLEAQYF
cdr3_nt: TGTGCCAGCAGCTCTGGGGTACTAGAGGCGCAGTATTTT

clone_size: NA
v_call: TRBV18
j_call: TRBJ2-7
d_call: NA
cdr3_aa: CASSPARPVEQYF
cdr3_nt: TGTGCCAGCTCACCGGCTAGGCCTGTGGAGCAGTACTTC

clone_size: once
v_call: TRBV19
j_call: TRBJ2-3
d_call: TRBD2
cdr3_aa: CASKPSGRAKTDTQYF
cdr3_nt: TGTGCCAGTAAACCGAGCGGGAGGGCCAAAACAGATACGCAGTATTTT

clone_size: few
v_call: TRBV27
j_call: TRBJ2-3
d_call: TRBD1
cdr3_aa: CASVGQGSGTQYF
cdr3_nt: TGTGCCAGCGTGGGACAGGGCTCTGGGACGCAGTATTTT

clone_size: once
v_call: TRBV10-3
j_call: TRBJ1-1
d_call: TRBD1
cdr3_aa: CAISALPGGANTEAFF
cdr3_nt: TGTGCCATCAGTGCCCTTCCAGGGGGCGCGAACACTGAAGCTTTCTTT

clone_size: NA
v_call: TRBV29-1
j_call: TRBJ1-1
d_call: NA
cdr3_aa: CSVEVGGNTEAFF
cdr3_nt: TGCAGCGTTGAAGTGGGGGGAAACACTGAAGCTTTCTTT

clone_size: once
v_call: TRBV5-4
j_call: TRBJ2-3
d_call: TRBD2
cdr3_aa: CASSFGGTDTQYF
cdr3_nt: TGTGCCAGCAGCTTCGGGGGGACAGATACGCAGTATTTT

clone_size: NA
v_call: TRBV18
j_call: TRBJ2-2
d_call: TRBD1
cdr3_aa: CASSPFSGQLNTGELFF
cdr3_nt: TGTGCCAGCTCACCTTTTTCGGGACAGCTGAACACCGGGGAGCTGTTTTTT

clone_size: NA
v_call: TRBV19
j_call: TRBJ2-5
d_call: TRBD1
cdr3_aa: CASSPLRDRSKETQYF
cdr3_nt: TGTGCCAGTAGTCCCCTCAGGGACAGGAGTAAAGAGACCCAGTACTTC

clone_size: NA
v_call: TRBV13
j_call: TRBJ2-5
d_call: NA
cdr3_aa: CASSYGTTMAQYF
cdr3_nt: TGTGCCAGCAGCTACGGGACAACAATGGCCCAGTACTTC

clone_size: NA
v_call: TRBV5-1
j_call: TRBJ2-1
d_call: TRBD2
cdr3_aa: CASSFRGRVDEQFF
cdr3_nt: TGCGCCAGCAGTTTTCGCGGGAGGGTTGATGAGCAGTTCTTC

clone_size: NA
v_call: TRBV28
j_call: TRBJ1-2
d_call: NA
cdr3_aa: CASSSSNYGYTF
cdr3_nt: TGTGCCAGCAGTTCCAGTAACTATGGCTACACCTTC

clone_size: NA
v_call: TRBV7-9
j_call: TRBJ2-1
d_call: TRBD2
cdr3_aa: CASSQGLGPWDNEQFF
cdr3_nt: TGTGCCAGCAGCCAAGGACTAGGCCCCTGGGACAATGAGCAGTTCTTC

clone_size: few
v_call: TRBV18
j_call: TRBJ2-7
d_call: NA
cdr3_aa: CASSPTVYEQYF
cdr3_nt: TGTGCCAGCTCACCGACAGTCTACGAGCAGTACTTC

clone_size: NA
v_call: TRBV6-6
j_call: TRBJ2-5
d_call: TRBD2
cdr3_aa: CASSLGTSGWGETQYF
cdr3_nt: TGTGCCAGCAGTTTAGGGACTAGCGGGTGGGGAGAGACCCAGTACTTC

clone_size: NA
v_call: TRBV19
j_call: TRBJ1-5
d_call: TRBD1
cdr3_aa: CASKDRGNQPQHF
cdr3_nt: TGTGCCAGTAAAGACAGGGGGAATCAGCCCCAGCATTTT

clone_size: once
v_call: TRBV5-4
j_call: TRBJ2-3
d_call: TRBD1
cdr3_aa: CASSLGRGQDTQYF
cdr3_nt: TGTGCCAGCAGCTTGGGCAGGGGGCAGGATACGCAGTATTTT

clone_size: NA
v_call: TRBV21-1
j_call: TRBJ2-7
d_call: NA
cdr3_aa: CASSNGVQGSDEQYF
cdr3_nt: TGTGCCAGCAGCAATGGGGTACAGGGGTCCGACGAGCAGTACTTC

clone_size: NA
v_call: TRBV5-1
j_call: TRBJ2-7
d_call: TRBD2
cdr3_aa: CASSPSGGSSYEQYF
cdr3_nt: TGCGCCAGCAGCCCCTCCGGCGGGAGCTCCTACGAGCAGTACTTC

clone_size: NA
v_call: TRBV7-2
j_call: TRBJ2-7
d_call: TRBD2
cdr3_aa: CASSLEGGIPYEQYF
cdr3_nt: TGTGCCAGCAGCTTAGAGGGAGGGATCCCCTACGAGCAGTACTTC

clone_size: once
v_call: TRBV4-1
j_call: TRBJ2-7
d_call: NA
cdr3_aa: CASSLSGAMGEQYF
cdr3_nt: TGCGCCAGCAGCCTTAGCGGAGCTATGGGCGAGCAGTACTTC

clone_size: NA
v_call: TRBV28
j_call: TRBJ1-2
d_call: NA
cdr3_aa: CASFRGFNGYTF
cdr3_nt: TGTGCCAGCTTTAGGGGGTTCAATGGCTACACCTTC

clone_size: NA
v_call: TRBV4-2
j_call: TRBJ2-3
d_call: NA
cdr3_aa: CASNQSRSTDTQYF
cdr3_nt: TGTGCCAGCAACCAAAGCCGCAGCACAGATACGCAGTATTTT